This T cell receptor beta chain emerged from a study of CD8 T cells in ankylosing spondylitis. General study findings and limits: The disease-linked clones had a CD8+ phenotype and low blood frequencies. Disease-linked clones reportedly concentrated significantly in matched ankylosing spondylitis synovial fluid. Ankylosing spondylitis blood appeared to carry a characteristic TCR beta motif of several highly homologous variants.

With respect to this clonotype: Its antigen is not identified.

Library preparation for TCR beta used quantitative 5'-RACE with molecular barcodes. TCRdb re-derived calls from the 5' RACE reads in MiXCR, one entry per CDR3 protein. Of approximately 16,000 distinct CDR3 sequences listed, 8% to 9% are singletons. Germline CDR1 and CDR2: ENHRY and SYGVKD. The CDR3 covers 17 residues. Trimming removed 1 base from V and 4 bases from J, with 16 bases in between. Specimen: blood. The gene calls are TRBV10-3 and TRBJ2-2, with D perhaps matching TRBD2 (6 bases). This sequence was found in a male donor with ankylosing spondylitis or in good health (not recorded which). CDR3 DNA: TGTGCCATCAGTGAGTTAGGATGGGACTCTCCCACCGGGGAGCTGTTTTTT. This codes for CAISELGWDSPTGELFF.